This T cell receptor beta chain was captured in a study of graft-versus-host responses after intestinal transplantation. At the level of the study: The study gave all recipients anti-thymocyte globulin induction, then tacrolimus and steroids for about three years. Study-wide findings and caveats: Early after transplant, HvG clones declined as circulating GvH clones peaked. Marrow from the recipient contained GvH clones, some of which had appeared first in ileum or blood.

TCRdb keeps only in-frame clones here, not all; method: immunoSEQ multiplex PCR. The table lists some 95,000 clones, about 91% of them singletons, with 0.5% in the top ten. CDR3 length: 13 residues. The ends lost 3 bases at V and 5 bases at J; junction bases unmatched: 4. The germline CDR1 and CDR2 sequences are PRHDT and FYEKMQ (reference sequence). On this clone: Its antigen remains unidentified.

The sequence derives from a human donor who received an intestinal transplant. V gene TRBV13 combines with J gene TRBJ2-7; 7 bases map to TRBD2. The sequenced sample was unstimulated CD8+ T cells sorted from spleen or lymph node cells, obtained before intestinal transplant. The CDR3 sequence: CASSFSGEDEQYF. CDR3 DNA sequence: TGTGCCAGCAGCTTCAGCGGGGAAGACGAGCAGTACTTC.